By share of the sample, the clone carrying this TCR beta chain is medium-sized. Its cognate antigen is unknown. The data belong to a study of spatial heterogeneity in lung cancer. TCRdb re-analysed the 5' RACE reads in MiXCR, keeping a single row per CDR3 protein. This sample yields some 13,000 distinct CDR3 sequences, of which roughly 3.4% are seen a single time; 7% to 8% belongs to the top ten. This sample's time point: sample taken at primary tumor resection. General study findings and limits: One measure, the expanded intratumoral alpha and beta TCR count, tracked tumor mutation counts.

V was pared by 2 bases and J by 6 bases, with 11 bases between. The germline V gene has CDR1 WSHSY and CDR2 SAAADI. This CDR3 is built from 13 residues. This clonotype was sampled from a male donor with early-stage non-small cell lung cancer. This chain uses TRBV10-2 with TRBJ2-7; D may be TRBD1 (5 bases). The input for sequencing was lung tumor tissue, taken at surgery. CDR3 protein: CASSEARAFEQYV. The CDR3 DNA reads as TGCGCCAGCAGTGAGGCCAGGGCCTTCGAGCAGTACGTC.